A selection of T cell receptor beta chains follows, all from one sample in a study of cytomegalovirus exposure and HLA in healthy donors. Sequencing was performed with immunoSEQ multiplex PCR; in TCRdb, only in-frame clones are kept and a portion is missing. The data contain about 150,000 clones, about 80% of them singletons. The material sequenced was PBMCs. The receptors originated from a woman aged 35 to 49 in good health and CMV-seronegative. Both conserved end residues are part of each CDR3. The D gene is left open where the match is weak. Part of the rows lack a size; the others show once, few, many or a class for expanded clones.

CDR3: CASSSLAAGAYNEQFF; DNA: TGTGCCAGCAGCTCCCTTGCCGCGGGAGCCTACAATGAGCAGTTCTTC; J: TRBJ2-1; D: TRBD2; V: TRBV7-9; size: NA
CDR3: CASSQDHGQNTEAFF; DNA: TGCGCCAGCAGCCAAGATCACGGACAGAACACTGAAGCTTTCTTT; J: TRBJ1-1; D: NA; V: TRBV4-1; size: NA
CDR3: CASSPGGGTNEKLFF; DNA: TGCGCCAGCAGCCCCGGGGGGGGAACTAATGAAAAACTGTTTTTT; J: TRBJ1-4; D: NA; V: TRBV5-1; size: NA
CDR3: CASSFGETGTGELFF; DNA: TGTGCCAGCAGCTTTGGGGAAACAGGGACCGGGGAGCTGTTTTTT; J: TRBJ2-2; D: NA; V: TRBV11-3; size: NA
CDR3: CASSEMYSGGTEAFF; DNA: TGTGCCAGCAGTGAAATGTATTCGGGGGGCACTGAAGCTTTCTTT; J: TRBJ1-1; D: NA; V: TRBV2; size: NA
CDR3: CASSLPGYNEQFF; DNA: TGTGCCAGCAGCTTGCCCGGGTACAACGAGCAGTTCTTC; J: TRBJ2-1; D: NA; V: TRBV5-4; size: NA
CDR3: CASSSLRDREAGELFF; DNA: TGTGCCAGCAGCTCCCTCCGGGACAGGGAGGCCGGGGAGCTGTTTTTT; J: TRBJ2-2; D: TRBD1; V: TRBV5-4; size: once
CDR3: CASSLAGQGENYGYTF; DNA: TGCGCCAGCAGCCTGGCAGGTCAGGGGGAAAACTATGGCTACACCTTC; J: TRBJ1-2; D: TRBD1; V: TRBV5-1; size: NA
CDR3: CSVGLKETQYF; DNA: TGCAGCGTTGGACTGAAAGAGACCCAGTACTTC; J: TRBJ2-5; D: NA; V: TRBV29-1; size: NA
CDR3: CAWSVRQEEGEKLFF; DNA: TGTGCCTGGAGTGTACGGCAAGAGGAGGGTGAAAAACTGTTTTTT; J: TRBJ1-4; D: NA; V: TRBV30; size: once
CDR3: CASSLEGSVGNTIYF; DNA: TGCGCCAGCAGCTTAGAGGGTTCGGTTGGAAACACCATATATTTT; J: TRBJ1-3; D: NA; V: TRBV5-1; size: NA
CDR3: CASSMDARNTEAFF; DNA: TGCGCCAGCAGCATGGACGCGAGGAACACTGAAGCTTTCTTT; J: TRBJ1-1; D: NA; V: TRBV5-1; size: NA
CDR3: CASSLEAGNDAQYF; DNA: TGTGCCAGCAGCTTGGAAGCGGGAAATGATGCGCAGTATTTT; J: TRBJ2-3; D: TRBD2; V: TRBV5-6; size: NA
CDR3: CASSLPWDGRGKTEAFF; DNA: TGTGCCAGCAGCTTACCCTGGGACGGGCGGGGTAAGACTGAAGCTTTCTTT; J: TRBJ1-1; D: NA; V: TRBV11-3; size: NA
CDR3: CAISVENNQPQHF; DNA: TGTGCCATCAGTGTTGAGAACAATCAGCCCCAGCATTTT; J: TRBJ1-5; D: NA; V: TRBV10-3; size: NA
CDR3: CAWEPGPIDTQYF; DNA: TGTGCCTGGGAACCAGGCCCGATAGATACGCAGTATTTT; J: TRBJ2-3; D: NA; V: TRBV30; size: NA
CDR3: CASSRAGDRADTQYF; DNA: TGTGCCAGCAGCAGGGCGGGAGATAGGGCAGATACGCAGTATTTT; J: TRBJ2-3; D: TRBD2; V: TRBV6-4; size: NA
CDR3: CASSFVGGTGVPYEQYF; DNA: TGCGCCAGCAGCTTCGTCGGTGGGACAGGGGTCCCCTACGAGCAGTACTTC; J: TRBJ2-7; D: TRBD1; V: TRBV5-1; size: NA
CDR3: CASSEPREGEQYF; DNA: TGTGCCAGCAGTGAACCCCGGGAAGGCGAGCAGTACTTC; J: TRBJ2-7; D: NA; V: TRBV2; size: NA
CDR3: CASSENRGQGGELFF; DNA: TGCGCCAGCAGCGAAAACAGGGGGCAGGGCGGGGAGCTGTTTTTT; J: TRBJ2-2; D: TRBD1; V: TRBV5-1; size: NA
CDR3: CASSSRPGNTEAFF; DNA: TGCGCCAGCAGCTCCCGGCCAGGGAATACTGAAGCTTTCTTT; J: TRBJ1-1; D: NA; V: TRBV5-1; size: NA
CDR3: CASSRGQVDGYTF; DNA: TGTGCCAGCTCAAGAGGGCAGGTCGATGGCTACACCTTC; J: TRBJ1-2; D: NA; V: TRBV18; size: few
CDR3: CAGSGVSGNTIYF; DNA: TGTGCCGGATCAGGGGTCTCTGGAAACACCATATATTTT; J: TRBJ1-3; D: NA; V: TRBV6-6; size: NA
CDR3: CSVDPGGANTGELFF; DNA: TGCAGCGTTGATCCTGGAGGGGCGAACACCGGGGAGCTGTTTTTT; J: TRBJ2-2; D: NA; V: TRBV29-1; size: few
CDR3: CASRYEGRRTGDYEQYF; DNA: TGCGCCAGCAGATATGAAGGCAGGAGGACAGGGGACTACGAGCAGTACTTC; J: TRBJ2-7; D: TRBD1; V: TRBV5-1; size: NA
CDR3: CASSLDQGALGYGYTF; DNA: TGTGCCAGCAGCTTAGATCAGGGGGCGCTGGGCTATGGCTACACCTTC; J: TRBJ1-2; D: TRBD1; V: TRBV7-8; size: NA
CDR3: CASSSPGTSGGLQETQYF; DNA: TGTGCCAGCAGTTCCCCCGGGACTAGCGGGGGCCTCCAAGAGACCCAGTACTTC; J: TRBJ2-5; D: TRBD2; V: TRBV28; size: NA
CDR3: CASSAGGLVTQYF; DNA: TGTGCCAGCAGCGCCGGAGGGCTGGTGACCCAGTACTTC; J: TRBJ2-5; D: NA; V: TRBV11-1; size: NA
CDR3: CASSEMAGSADTQYF; DNA: TGTGCCAGCAGTGAAATGGCGGGGAGTGCAGATACGCAGTATTTT; J: TRBJ2-3; D: NA; V: TRBV6-1; size: NA
CDR3: CASSPRTGKGNTEAFF; DNA: TGCGCCAGCAGCCCCCGGACAGGGAAGGGTAACACTGAAGCTTTCTTT; J: TRBJ1-1; D: TRBD1; V: TRBV4-1; size: NA
CDR3: CASSLDSGNEKLFF; DNA: TGCGCCAGCAGCCTCGACAGCGGGAATGAAAAACTGTTTTTT; J: TRBJ1-4; D: NA; V: TRBV5-1; size: NA
CDR3: CASSGLGLDNTEAFF; DNA: TGTGCCAGCAGTGGGCTGGGACTTGATAACACTGAAGCTTTCTTT; J: TRBJ1-1; D: NA; V: TRBV2; size: NA
CDR3: CASSLGFTGIHSYNEQFF; DNA: TGTGCCAGCAGCTTAGGGTTTACGGGGATCCACTCCTACAATGAGCAGTTCTTC; J: TRBJ2-1; D: NA; V: TRBV11-3; size: NA
CDR3: CASSLPEWASSPLHF; DNA: TGCGCCAGCAGCCTCCCAGAGTGGGCCTCGTCACCCCTCCACTTT; J: TRBJ1-6; D: NA; V: TRBV4-1; size: NA
CDR3: CASRGTGWFF; DNA: TGTGCCAGCAGGGGGACAGGGTGGTTCTTC; J: TRBJ2-1; D: TRBD1; V: TRBV28; size: NA
CDR3: CASRGGAEQYF; DNA: TGTGCCAGCAGGGGGGGGGCCGAGCAGTACTTC; J: TRBJ2-7; D: NA; V: TRBV7-9; size: NA
CDR3: CASSLEVGQGGSGANVLTF; DNA: TGTGCCAGCAGCTTAGAAGTCGGACAGGGGGGCTCTGGGGCCAACGTCCTGACTTTC; J: TRBJ2-6; D: TRBD1; V: TRBV7-9; size: NA
CDR3: CASSVGSRLEAFF; DNA: TGTGCCAGCAGCGTAGGTTCCAGGCTTGAAGCTTTCTTT; J: TRBJ1-1; D: NA; V: TRBV9; size: NA
CDR3: CASGFFPGGYTF; DNA: TGTGCTAGTGGTTTCTTCCCGGGGGGCTACACCTTC; J: TRBJ1-2; D: NA; V: TRBV12-5; size: NA
CDR3: CASSLGGGDTWNEQFF; DNA: TGTGCCAGCAGCTTAGGGGGGGGCGATACGTGGAATGAGCAGTTCTTC; J: TRBJ2-1; D: NA; V: TRBV7-9; size: NA
CDR3: CASSGQATTDTQYF; DNA: TGTGCCAGCAGCGGACAGGCAACCACAGATACGCAGTATTTT; J: TRBJ2-3; D: TRBD1; V: TRBV7-9; size: NA
CDR3: CASSLGRHLNSPLHF; DNA: TGTGCCAGCAGCTTGGGGAGGCACCTTAATTCACCCCTCCACTTT; J: TRBJ1-6; D: NA; V: TRBV7-8; size: NA
CDR3: CASSPGTRYNEQFF; DNA: TGTGCCAGCAGCCCCGGGACTAGATACAATGAGCAGTTCTTC; J: TRBJ2-1; D: TRBD2; V: TRBV7-9; size: NA
CDR3: CAIGRGGTQETQYF; DNA: TGTGCCATCGGACGGGGGGGAACCCAAGAGACCCAGTACTTC; J: TRBJ2-5; D: TRBD2; V: TRBV10-3; size: NA
CDR3: CASSSLGQSNQPQHF; DNA: TGTGCCAGCAGCTCGCTGGGACAGAGCAATCAGCCCCAGCATTTT; J: TRBJ1-5; D: TRBD1; V: TRBV7-9; size: NA
CDR3: CAISVSRGGSYNSPLHF; DNA: TGTGCCATCAGTGTATCGAGAGGGGGCTCCTATAATTCACCCCTCCACTTT; J: TRBJ1-6; D: NA; V: TRBV10-3; size: NA